This entry is about one T cell receptor beta chain. Its specificity is not known. CDR1 and CDR2 (germline): KGHSH, LQKENI. Trimming took 6 bases from V and 3 from J; bases not matched to a gene: 8. The length of the CDR3 is 15 residues. This record comes from a study of beta chain features in type 1 diabetes. Study-wide points: For Type 1 diabetes patients, all four CD4+ subsets carried TCRB CDR3s that were moderately but significantly shorter. The study found fewer insertions and more deletions at VDJ junctions in type 1 diabetes patients.

Every bit of the isolated RNA underwent reverse transcription, so sequencing read expressed TCRB transcripts. Clones were sequenced by immunoSEQ multiplex PCR, and TCRdb holds only the in-frame ones, with some missing. The sample holds 350,000 or so clones, around 20% seen once. A single heparinised blood sample, averaging approximately 116 mL, was obtained per donor. A sort by CD45RO/CCR7/CD25/CD127/CD95/CD27 yielded CD4+ naive, central memory, regulatory and stem cell-like memory cells. Sequences were obtained from naive CD4+ T cells from blood. The rearrangement joins TRBV18 to TRBJ2-1; TRBD2 matches at 7 bases. The clonotype comes from a young woman in good health. CDR3 loop: CASSRRLADYNEQFF. CDR3 bases: TGTGCCAGCTCCCGGAGGCTAGCGGACTACAATGAGCAGTTCTTC.